The T cell receptor (beta chain) described here comes from a study of blood T cell repertoires in COVID-19. This clone appeared a single time. Profiling relied on immunoSEQ multiplex PCR, and the TCRdb table lists in-frame clones only, not all of them. The sample contains under 250,000 clones, about 90% of which appear only once. In germline, CDR1 is KGHSH, CDR2 LQKENI. The CDR3 covers 15 residues. V lost 8 bases and J 3 bases, leaving 19 bases between the germline ends. The receptor comes from a woman in her 40s who had been exposed to COVID-19. V gene TRBV18 combines with J gene TRBJ2-5; D is possibly TRBD1 (6 bases). The sample taken for sequencing was PBMCs or T cells enriched from blood (not recorded which). CDR3 coding DNA: TGTGCCAGCGCCAAGATACAAGGGGGAAAAGAGACCCAGTACTTC. Encoded protein: CASAKIQGGKETQYF.